These 11 T cell receptor beta chains were sequenced from one sample in a study of blood T cell repertoires in COVID-19. Sequenced by immunoSEQ multiplex PCR; TCRdb stores in-frame clones only, minus some. The sample carries 200,000 to 250,000 clones, 65% to 85% recorded once. The specimen sequenced was peripheral blood. All receptors derive from a woman younger than 45 with COVID-19, enrolled during active disease.

The chain has TRBV5-4 and TRBJ2-3, with TRBD1 as a possible D gene (6 bases). CDR3 length equals 12 residues. Germline V lookup: CDR1 SGHNT, CDR2 YYREEE (reference sequence). Trimming took off 4 bases at V and 9 bases at J, with 12 bases between the two ends. As DNA, the CDR3 is TGTGCCAGCAGCGCCCGGGACACCACGCAGTATTTT. This encodes CASSARDTTQYF.

V is TRBV3-1 (or the pseudogene TRBV3-2) and J is TRBJ1-1; 9 bases agree with TRBD1. Trimming cost V 4 bases and J 1 base; bases outside gene matches: 4. CDR1 LGHDT and CDR2 YNNKEL come from the germline V gene (reference sequence). The CDR3 runs to 15 residues. CDR3 in amino acids: CASSPRDRENTEAFF. In DNA form, the CDR3 reads TGTGCCAGCAGCCCGCGGGACAGGGAGAACACTGAAGCTTTCTTT.

The V and J genes are TRBV21-1 and TRBJ2-2; the table names TRBD2, a call not compared with the DNA. TRBV21-1 is labeled a pseudogene. The CDR3 length is 16 residues. DNA of the CDR3: TGTGCCAGCAGCAAAATCCGGAGCGGGAGCATCGGGGAGCTGTTTTTT. Its protein product is CASSKIRSGSIGELFF.

This chain uses TRBV2 with TRBJ1-1; D unclear. Trimming removed 2 bases at V and 10 bases at J, with 8 bases between. CDR1 is SNHLY and CDR2 is FYNNEI in the germline V gene. The CDR3 is made up of 11 amino acids. CDR3 bases: TGTGCCAGCAGTGAAAACGAGGTAGCTTTCTTT. It translates to CASSENEVAFF.

This clone was counted a few times. The V call is TRBV3-1 (or the pseudogene TRBV3-2), the J call TRBJ2-2, with 7 nucleotides matching TRBD1. The germline CDR1 and CDR2 sequences are LGHDT and YNNKEL (reference sequence). Trimming cost V 4 bases and J 2 bases; bases outside gene matches: 7. The CDR3 is 16 amino acids. This chain's CDR3 is CASSRSGQVNTGELFF. CDR3 sequence (DNA): TGTGCCAGCAGCCGATCCGGACAGGTCAACACCGGGGAGCTGTTTTTT.

This clone was observed a few times. V and J are TRBV14 and TRBJ1-4; TRBD1 aligns across 8 bases. Germline V CDR1 and CDR2: SGHDN, FVKESK. The V and J ends lost 4 bases and 10 bases, in that order; junction bases with no gene match: 14. This CDR3 is 16 amino acids long. As DNA, the CDR3 is TGTGCCAGCAGCCCTACTTTGGCCAGGGGGCCGGGAAAACTGTTTTTT. Translation: CASSPTLARGPGKLFF.

The V call is TRBV6-2 or TRBV6-3, the J call TRBJ2-7, with D possibly matching TRBD2 (5 bases). The CDR3 contains 16 residues. V was trimmed by 1 base and J by 3 bases, leaving 16 bases between them. Germline values: CDR1 MNHEY, CDR2 SVGEGT. CDR3 sequence (DNA): TGTGCCAGCAGTTACTTGTTGAGCGGTGTGGTCTACGAGCAGTACTTC. Its translation: CASSYLLSGVVYEQYF.

This chain joins TRBV12-3 or TRBV12-4 and TRBJ1-2; 8 bases line up with TRBD1. CDR3 length: 13 residues. Germline trimming cut 6 bases from V and 4 bases from J; bases unmatched to any gene: 4. CDR3 sequence: CASSRTGSYGYTF. Written as DNA, the CDR3 is TGTGCCAGCAGCCGGACAGGGTCCTATGGCTACACCTTC.

This clone was counted a single time. The chain couples TRBV21-1 to TRBJ1-2. TRBV21-1 is annotated as a pseudogene. This CDR3 is 13 amino acids long. The CDR3 loop is CASSPPGHYGYTF. The DNA for the CDR3 is TGTGCCAGCAGTCCCCCGGGTCACTATGGCTACACCTTC.

This chain connects TRBV10-2 to TRBJ2-3; 8 nucleotides match TRBD2. V dropped 3 bases and J dropped 5; count of bases not matched to a gene: 7. The CDR3 has 15 amino acids. Germline CDR1 is WSHSY and CDR2 is SAAADI. The CDR3 reads CASSDGAGAGDTQYF. In DNA, the CDR3 is TGCGCCAGCAGTGATGGAGCGGGGGCAGGAGATACGCAGTATTTT.

The rearrangement links TRBV6-2 or TRBV6-3 to TRBJ2-7; perhaps TRBD1 as D (6 bases). CDR1 and CDR2 from the germline V gene are MNHEY and SVGEGT. The CDR3 has 14 amino acids. V lost 0 bases, J lost 3 bases, and 9 bases lay in between. CDR3 protein: CASSYSNRDYEQYF. CDR3 nucleotides: TGTGCCAGCAGTTACTCCAACAGGGACTACGAGCAGTACTTC.